The entry below gives a single T cell receptor beta chain sequence along with its context. No antigen is known for it. The data belong to a study of monozygotic twins with inflammatory bowel disease. Notes on the study in general: Similarity of repertoires did not differ between concordant and discordant twins, possibly from limited power. Healthy twins showed more clonotype sharing with others than IBD patients, especially patients with disease activity. Since immunosuppressive treatments differed, patient repertoires may have gained added variability. IBD patients carried less diverse TCRbeta repertoires (inverse Simpson) than healthy co-twins.

TCRdb reprocessed the 5' RACE reads, keeping one entry per CDR3 protein, no DNA. This listing includes around 230,000 distinct CDR3 sequences. The CDR3 runs to 19 residues. Germline V CDR1 and CDR2: SGHRS, YFSETQ. Sequenced material: blood. V is TRBV5-1 and J is TRBJ2-1; TCRdb gives TRBD2 as the D gene, but with no DNA this cannot be confirmed. The sequence was obtained from a human donor with ulcerative colitis or Crohn's disease, or a healthy co-twin of an affected twin (not recorded which). The CDR3 is CASSRRTSGGLLTPDEQFF.